The 3 T cell receptor beta chains in this list originate from one sample, sequenced in a study of identical twins. TCRdb re-called the 5' RACE reads with MiXCR, one entry per CDR3 protein. The table has approximately 490,000 distinct CDR3 sequences, 20% to 25% seen once. These same data were also listed under a study on yellow fever vaccine responses in identical twins.

Sequenced material: CD4+ T cells sorted from blood. The receptor set was obtained from a woman younger than 30 in good health.

This clonotype turned up a few times. This chain connects TRBV5-6 to TRBJ2-7, with D uncertain. CDR1 and CDR2 (germline): SGHDT, YYEEEE. This CDR3 has 11 amino acids. Trimming shortened V by 4 bases and J by 3 bases, and 5 bases separated the two germline ends. CDR3 sequence reads: CASSTYYEQYF. Here the CDR3 DNA reads TGTGCCAGCAGCACGTACTACGAGCAGTACTTC.

The chain recombines TRBV5-1 with TRBJ2-3, with D hard to call. The CDR3 spans 15 residues. V was cut by 1 base and J by 2 bases, with 11 bases left in between. Germline-derived CDR1 and CDR2 are SGHRS and YFSETQ. In DNA form, the CDR3 reads TGCGCCAGCAGCTTGCGGCCAACCTTCACAGATACGCAGTATTTT. Translated: CASSLRPTFTDTQYF. Supplemented by reference TRBV5-1 and TRBJ2-3, the full variable domain reads KAGVTQTPRYLIKTRGQQVTLSCSPISGHRSVSWYQQTPGQGLQFLFEYFSETQRNKGNFPGRFSGRQFSNSRSEMNVSTLELGDSALYLCASSLRPTFTDTQYFGPGTRLTVL.

This clonotype turned up a few times. The genes are TRBV10-3 and TRBJ2-5; D is uncertain. Germline V gene lookup returns CDR1 ENHRY and CDR2 SYGVKD. CDR3 length: 13 residues. V gave up 3 bases and J gave up 5 bases, with 10 bases separating them. Written as DNA, the CDR3 is TGTGCCATCAGTGACAGCCCCCGGGAGACCCAGTACTTC. It specifies CAISDSPRETQYF.